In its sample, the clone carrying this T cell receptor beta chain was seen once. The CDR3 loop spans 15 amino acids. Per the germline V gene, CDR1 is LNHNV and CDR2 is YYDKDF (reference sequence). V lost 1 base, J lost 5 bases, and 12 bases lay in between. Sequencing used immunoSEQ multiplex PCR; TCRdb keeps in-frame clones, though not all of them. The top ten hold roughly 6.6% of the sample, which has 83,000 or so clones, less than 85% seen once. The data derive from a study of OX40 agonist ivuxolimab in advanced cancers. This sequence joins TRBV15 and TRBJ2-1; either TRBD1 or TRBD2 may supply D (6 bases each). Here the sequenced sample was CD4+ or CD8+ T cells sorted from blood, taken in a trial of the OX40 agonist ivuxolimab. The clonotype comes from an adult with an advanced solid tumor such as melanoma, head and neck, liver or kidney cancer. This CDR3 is CATSRGRGRDNEQFF. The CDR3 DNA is TGTGCCACCAGCAGAGGTCGGGGGCGGGACAATGAGCAGTTCTTC. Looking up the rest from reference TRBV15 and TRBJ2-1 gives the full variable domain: DAMVIQNPRYQVTQFGKPVTLSCSQTLNHNVMYWYQQKSSQAPKLLFHYYDKDFNNEADTPDNFQSRRPNTSFCFLDIRSPGLGDTAMYLCATSRGRGRDNEQFFGPGTRLTVL.